This T cell receptor beta chain was captured in a study of blood T cells in healthy people across ages. Then a second PCR, running about 6 to 11 cycles, was carried out with a sample-barcoded 5' primer and a J-beta primer mix. The template-switch adaptor, which had 12 random nucleotides, put a tag on each cDNA molecule. TCRdb reprocessed the 5' RACE reads via MiXCR and lists one record per CDR3 protein. In the table there are 1.5 million to 2 million distinct CDR3 sequences, roughly 49% of which are singletons. Remarks on this clonotype: Its antigen is not known.

Sample donors were healthy Caucasian individuals that came from Russia, aged 6 to 90. CDR3 length: 19 residues. V was pared by 6 bases and J by 7 bases, with 28 bases between. The germline V gene has CDR1 SNHLY and CDR2 FYNNEI. Study findings and constraints: Long-lived and aged donors differed, with more naive CD4+ cells and higher diversity in the long-lived.

The source is a woman aged 40-49 years in good health. Sequencing used blood. The genes are TRBV2 and TRBJ1-6; the D gene is possibly TRBD1 (5 bases). CDR3 amino acids: CASRDIFTQGPTGNSPLHF. CDR3 in DNA: TGTGCCAGCAGGGACATCTTTACGCAGGGACCAACTGGGAATTCACCCCTCCACTTT.